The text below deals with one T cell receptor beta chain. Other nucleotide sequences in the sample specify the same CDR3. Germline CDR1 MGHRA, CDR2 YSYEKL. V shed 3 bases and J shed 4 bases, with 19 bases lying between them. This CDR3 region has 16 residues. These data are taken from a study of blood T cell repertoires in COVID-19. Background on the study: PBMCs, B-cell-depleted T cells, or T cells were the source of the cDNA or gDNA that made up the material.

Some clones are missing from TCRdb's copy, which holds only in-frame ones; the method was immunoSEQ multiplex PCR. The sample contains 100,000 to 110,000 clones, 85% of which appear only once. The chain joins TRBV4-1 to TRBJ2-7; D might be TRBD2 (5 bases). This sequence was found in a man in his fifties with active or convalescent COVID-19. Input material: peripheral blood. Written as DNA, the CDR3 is TGCGCCAGCAGCCACCTAGCAGGAGTTCTGTCGTACGAGCAGTACTTC. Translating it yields CASSHLAGVLSYEQYF.